The 9 T cell receptor beta chains presented below share a single source sample, sequenced in a study of human T cells and chemical hapten exposure. TCRdb redid the calling of the RACE reads with MiXCR, one entry per CDR3 protein. Here the sample spans around 380,000 distinct CDR3 sequences, around 5% being singletons. Time point in this sample: patch test 1, 2 weeks after DPC sensitization. Noted treatment: therapeutic diphenylcyclopropenone sensitization with weekly scalp DPC. The specimen was whole blood, collected in connection with sensitization to the hapten diphenylcyclopropenone (DPC). These receptors all come from a woman aged 45 to 65 with alopecia areata. Some clones in this sample may be carry-over from other donors' samples.

Here the CDR3 reads CASSLVVAGPPGELFF. The CDR3 DNA reads as TGTGCCAGCAGCTTAGTTGTAGCGGGGCCTCCCGGGGAGCTGTTTTTT. The chain recombines TRBV11-2 with TRBJ2-2; TRBD2 matches 8 bases. Germline values: CDR1 SGHAT, CDR2 FQNNGV. CDR3 size: 16 residues. The ends lost 1 base at V and 6 bases at J; junction bases unmatched: 7.

This clonotype has a count of ten or more. The chain links TRBV28 to TRBJ1-5; D remains unclear. The germline V and J ends were trimmed by 8 bases and 2 bases, with 4 bases remaining between them. Germline CDR1 reads MDHEN; CDR2 reads SYDVKM. This CDR3 is 11 amino acids long. CDR3 amino acids: CASAGNQPQHF. The CDR3 bases are TGTGCCAGCGCGGGCAATCAGCCCCAGCATTTT.

The V call is TRBV4-3, the J call TRBJ2-7; either TRBD1 or TRBD2 may supply D (5 bases each). Trimming cost V 2 bases and J 7 bases, with 18 bases left between them. CDR3 length: 15 amino acids. CDR1 and CDR2 (germline): LGHNA, YSLEER. CDR3 sequence: CASSQSWGSWWEQYF. DNA of the CDR3: TGCGCCAGCAGCCAATCATGGGGGAGTTGGTGGGAGCAGTACTTC.

Ten or more counts support this clonotype. This chain joins TRBV28 and TRBJ1-5, with no clear D. CDR3 length equals 15 residues. Germline V gene lookup returns CDR1 MDHEN and CDR2 SYDVKM. Trimming cost V 8 bases and J 2 bases, with 16 bases left between them. The chain's CDR3 is CASSSPRAGNQPQHF. The CDR3 DNA sequence: TGTGCCAGCTCCAGCCCCCGGGCAGGCAATCAGCCCCAGCATTTT.

This clonotype was seen at least ten times. This rearrangement joins TRBV24-1 to TRBJ2-3; D not resolved. The V and J ends lost 0 bases and 1 base respectively, with 4 bases between them. The CDR3 spans 14 residues. From germline, CDR1 is KGHDR and CDR2 SFDVKD. This CDR3 is CATSDLVRTDTQYF. The CDR3 coding sequence is TGTGCCACCAGTGATTTGGTGCGCACAGATACGCAGTATTTT.

Ten or more counts support this clonotype. The gene calls are TRBV12-3 or TRBV12-4 and TRBJ1-1, with D hard to call. Trimming pared 2 bases from V and 4 bases from J, leaving 5 bases between. This CDR3 has 12 amino acids. The CDR3 DNA reads as TGTGCCAGCAGTTTACTTGTCACTGAAGCTTTCTTT. Amino acids: CASSLLVTEAFF.

At least ten counts were recorded for this clonotype. The chain joins TRBV4-1 to TRBJ2-1, with 13 nucleotides matching TRBD2. The germline gives CDR1 MGHRA, CDR2 YSYEKL. Trimming removed 4 bases from V and 7 bases from J; junction bases left unmatched: 4. This CDR3 is 15 amino acids long. The CDR3 DNA is TGCGCCAGCAGCCTCTGGACTAGCGGGAGAAATGAGCAGTTCTTC. This codes for CASSLWTSGRNEQFF.

This clonotype was picked up many times. The chain employs TRBV7-2 and TRBJ2-3; no clear D gene. The V end was cut by 0 bases, the J end by 0 bases, with 7 bases between. CDR1 and CDR2 from the germline V gene are SGHTA and FQGNSA. CDR3 length: 15 amino acids. Here the CDR3 reads CASSLATVSTDTQYF. CDR3 DNA sequence: TGTGCCAGCAGCTTAGCTACAGTTAGCACAGATACGCAGTATTTT.

This clonotype was counted ten times or more. This chain links TRBV6-5 with TRBJ2-2; 16 bases align to TRBD2. CDR1 MNHEY and CDR2 SVGAGI come from the germline V gene. CDR3 length: 17 residues. V shed 6 bases and J 7 bases; nucleotides not matched to a gene: 8. In nucleotides, the CDR3 is TGTGCCAGCAGCCCGGGACTAGCGGGAGGGCCAGACGGGGAGCTGTTTTTT. This codes for CASSPGLAGGPDGELFF.